Each of the 13 T cell receptor beta chains below was sequenced from the same sample in a study of PD-L1 blockade in urothelial cancer. Here immunoSEQ multiplex PCR was the method, and the copy in TCRdb shows in-frame clones only, minus some. The sample includes about 52,000 clones, approximately 88% seen only once; the top ten take over 1%. Time point given: pretreatment peripheral blood. The specimen comprised PBMCs, sampled around atezolizumab (anti-PD-L1) treatment. These TCRs come from a man aged 50 to 60 with urothelial cancer.

This chain links TRBV28 with TRBJ2-1; 15 bases agree with TRBD2. This CDR3 comprises 17 residues. CDR1 and CDR2 (germline): MDHEN, SYDVKM. V was pared by 5 bases and J by 4 bases, with 6 bases of the junction left unmatched. DNA for the CDR3: TGTGCCAGCAGTCGCACCGGGACTAGCGGGAGGTACAATGAGCAGTTCTTC. It codes for CASSRTGTSGRYNEQFF.

The chain links TRBV5-6 to TRBJ2-1, with 8 positions matching TRBD2. Germline CDR1 reads SGHDT; CDR2 reads YYEEEE. The CDR3 has 15 residues. Unmatched junction bases numbered 2, after V lost 1 base and J lost 2 bases. The CDR3 is CASSLRGGAYNEQFF. The CDR3 coding sequence is TGTGCCAGCAGCTTGCGGGGGGGCGCCTACAATGAGCAGTTCTTC.

The chain uses TRBV5-4 and TRBJ2-6, with D perhaps TRBD1 (6 bases). The CDR3 has 15 amino acids. V gave up 0 bases and J gave up 3 bases, with 7 bases separating them. The germline gives CDR1 SGHNT, CDR2 YYREEE (reference sequence). DNA for the CDR3: TGTGCCAGCAGCTTGGAGGGGGTTGGGGCCAACGTCCTGACTTTC. This encodes CASSLEGVGANVLTF.

The rearrangement links TRBV6-1 to TRBJ1-2, with D tentatively TRBD1 (5 bases). CDR1 and CDR2 (germline): MNHNS, SASEGT. The CDR3 totals 16 residues. Trimming stripped 3 bases from V and 3 bases from J, with 17 bases between. Here the CDR3 DNA reads TGTGCCAGCAGTGATTATCAGGAGAAAGGGGACTATGGCTACACCTTC. Protein sequence: CASSDYQEKGDYGYTF.

The rearrangement uses TRBV11-1 and TRBJ2-3; D not resolved. Germline V CDR1 and CDR2: SGHAT, FQDESV (reference sequence). Trimming took off 3 bases at V and 0 bases at J, with 7 bases between the two ends. The CDR3 consists of 14 residues. The DNA of the CDR3 is TGTGCCAGCAGCTTGGTCAGTAGCACAGATACGCAGTATTTT. Protein product: CASSLVSSTDTQYF.

V is TRBV19 and J is TRBJ2-5; 7 nucleotides line up with TRBD2. This CDR3 contains 16 residues. From germline, CDR1 is LNHDA and CDR2 SQIVND (reference sequence). J was trimmed by 0 bases and V by 1 base; bases with no gene match: 5. CDR3 amino acids: CASSIGPAGYQETQYF. The CDR3 DNA reads as TGTGCCAGTAGTATAGGTCCAGCGGGGTACCAAGAGACCCAGTACTTC.

This chain links TRBV7-2 with TRBJ2-5; a possible D gene is TRBD1 (6 bases). Germline V gene data show CDR1 as SGHTA and CDR2 as FQGNSA. The CDR3 sequence is 13 residues long. V lost 6 bases to trimming and J lost 4 bases, with 12 bases between them. The CDR3 here is CASRSSGAETQYF. The DNA of the CDR3 is TGTGCCAGCAGATCCTCAGGGGCAGAGACCCAGTACTTC.

The chain combines TRBV29-1 with TRBJ2-3; 7 bases match TRBD1. The trim removed 5 bases at V and 2 bases at J, leaving 10 bases unmatched. The CDR3 spans 15 residues. Germline CDR1 reads SQVTM; CDR2 reads ANQGSEA. CDR3 bases: TGCAGCGTTTACACCGAGGGGGCCATCACAGATACGCAGTATTTT. Its protein is CSVYTEGAITDTQYF.

This rearrangement joins TRBV5-1 to TRBJ2-2, with TRBD1 matching over 9 bases. V lost 0 bases and J lost 4; bases outside the gene matches: 4. This CDR3 has 16 residues. Per the germline V gene, CDR1 is SGHRS and CDR2 is YFSETQ. CDR3 region: CASSLDRGQFTGELFF. As DNA, the CDR3 is TGCGCCAGCAGCTTGGACAGGGGGCAGTTCACCGGGGAGCTGTTTTTT. The variable domain in full, with the rest retrieved from reference TRBV5-1 and TRBJ2-2, is KAGVTQTPRYLIKTRGQQVTLSCSPISGHRSVSWYQQTPGQGLQFLFEYFSETQRNKGNFPGRFSGRQFSNSRSEMNVSTLELGDSALYLCASSLDRGQFTGELFFGEGSRLTVL.

The chain combines TRBV7-2 with TRBJ2-1, with TRBD2 identical over 8 bases. The CDR3 totals 17 residues. Trimming removed 5 bases from V and 7 bases from J; junction bases left unmatched: 16. Germline V gives CDR1 SGHTA, CDR2 FQGNSA. CDR3 in DNA: TGTGCCAGCAGCAGTAGCCTCCGGAGCGGGAGCATGAATGAGCAGTTCTTC. Encoded protein: CASSSSLRSGSMNEQFF.

This chain joins TRBV29-1 and TRBJ2-7; 7 bases are a match to TRBD1. Trimming cost V 6 bases and J 0 bases; bases outside gene matches: 2. The CDR3 sequence is 12 residues long. The germline V gene encodes CDR1 SQVTM and CDR2 ANQGSEA. The CDR3 here is CSVGTASYEQYF. DNA of the CDR3: TGCAGCGTCGGGACAGCCTCCTACGAGCAGTACTTC.

The sample holds a few counts of this clone. The chain uses TRBV6-1 and TRBJ2-3; 10 bases align to TRBD2. Germline CDR1 MNHNS, CDR2 SASEGT. Losses at the gene ends were 2 bases for V and 4 bases for J; bases not matched to a gene: 6. The CDR3 consists of 16 residues. Here the CDR3 DNA reads TGTGCCAGCAGTGAATTGAGCGGGAGGGCAGCAGATACGCAGTATTTT. It specifies CASSELSGRAADTQYF.

V usage is TRBV5-1 and J usage is TRBJ2-1; possible D gene TRBD1, 6 bases. Germline V lookup: CDR1 SGHRS, CDR2 YFSETQ. The CDR3 is 15 residues long. V lost 4 bases and J lost 5, with 16 bases in between. The CDR3 protein is CASSRTVTVNNEQFF. Here the CDR3 DNA reads TGCGCCAGCAGCCGGACAGTAACAGTAAACAATGAGCAGTTCTTC.